The 22 T cell receptor beta chains below come from one sample, sequenced in a study of blood T cell repertoires in COVID-19. The assay was immunoSEQ multiplex PCR, and TCRdb's table has in-frame clones only and misses some. This table holds almost 350,000 clones, about 88% found once. Input material: PBMCs or T cells enriched from blood (not recorded which). These receptor sequences come from a woman aged 25 to 39 who had been exposed to COVID-19.

This rearrangement joins TRBV29-1 to TRBJ2-3; 9 bases match TRBD2. Germline V gene lookup returns CDR1 SQVTM and CDR2 ANQGSEA. The CDR3 is 14 amino acids. The V segment lost 5 bases and the J segment 2 bases; nucleotides outside the gene matches: 5. The CDR3 spells CSVPLAGTTDTQYF. DNA for the CDR3: TGCAGCGTTCCCCTAGCGGGGACCACAGATACGCAGTATTTT.

The sample holds one count of this clone. This chain connects TRBV6-5 to TRBJ2-7; D perhaps matches TRBD2 (5 bases). Trimming stripped 6 bases from V and 5 bases from J, with 11 bases between. The CDR3 loop spans 12 amino acids. The V gene's germline CDR1 is MNHEY and CDR2 SVGAGI. CDR3 DNA sequence: TGTGCCAGCAGGACCGGGGTAGACGAGCAGTACTTC. Translated, it gives CASRTGVDEQYF.

The chain uses TRBV11-2 and TRBJ2-3, with 7 bases matching TRBD2. The CDR3 is made up of 15 amino acids. After removal of 3 bases from V and 6 bases from J, the junction contained 9 bases not matched to a gene. Germline lookup yields CDR1 SGHAT and CDR2 FQNNGV. CDR3 protein: CASSFRTGRRDTQYF. CDR3 sequence (DNA): TGTGCCAGCAGCTTTCGAACCGGGAGGCGGGATACGCAGTATTTT.

This clone was observed once. The chain employs TRBV10-3 and TRBJ2-7; D is perhaps TRBD2 (6 bases). CDR1 and CDR2 (germline): ENHRY, SYGVKD. V dropped 3 bases and J dropped 3 bases, with 12 bases sitting between them. This CDR3 has 14 residues. DNA of the CDR3: TGTGCCATCAGTGACTTCCCCGGGGGCTACGAGCAGTACTTC. Translated, it gives CAISDFPGGYEQYF.

V and J are TRBV2 and TRBJ1-1; TRBD1 aligns across 7 bases. From germline, CDR1 is SNHLY and CDR2 FYNNEI. Losses at the gene ends were 6 bases for V and 11 bases for J; bases not matched to a gene: 9. This CDR3 comprises 12 residues. The CDR3 DNA sequence: TGTGCCAGCAGCGGGGACAGCAAGATGGCTTTCTTT. Translating gives CASSGDSKMAFF.

The V call is TRBV9, the J call TRBJ2-7, with TRBD1 matching 7 bases. Trimming took 4 bases from V and 2 from J; bases not matched to a gene: 9. Germline values: CDR1 SGDLS, CDR2 YYNGEE. The CDR3 has 15 residues. CDR3 amino acids: CASSRGGGSTYEQYF. The CDR3 DNA reads as TGTGCCAGCAGCCGAGGGGGCGGCTCAACCTACGAGCAGTACTTC.

This clone came up a few times. V usage is TRBV19 and J usage is TRBJ1-5, with D perhaps TRBD1 (5 bases). The CDR3 covers 16 residues. Trimming took off 7 bases at V and 3 bases at J, with 19 bases between the two ends. Germline loops: CDR1 LNHDA, CDR2 SQIVND (reference sequence). CDR3 bases: TGTGCCAGTACTGATGCAGGGCAGACGATCAATCAGCCCCAGCATTTT. This gives the protein CASTDAGQTINQPQHF.

The chain has TRBV5-5 and TRBJ1-6; a weak D match, TRBD1 (5 bases). The CDR3 covers 15 residues. The germline gives CDR1 SGHKS, CDR2 YYEKEE (reference sequence). Trimming removed 1 base at V and 6 bases at J, with 11 bases between. The CDR3: CASSLLKGINSPLHF. CDR3 DNA sequence: TGTGCCAGCAGCTTGTTGAAGGGGATTAATTCACCCCTCCACTTT.

V and J are TRBV2 and TRBJ2-5, with TRBD1 identical over 8 bases. This CDR3 region has 13 residues. Germline loops: CDR1 SNHLY, CDR2 FYNNEI. V gave up 6 bases and J gave up 2 bases; unmatched junction bases: 2. In nucleotides, the CDR3 is TGTGCCAGCAGCTGGACAGGGCAAGAGACCCAGTACTTC. Translated: CASSWTGQETQYF.

The chain employs TRBV6-5 and TRBJ1-2; a weak D match, TRBD1 (5 bases). Trimming took off 10 bases at V and 2 bases at J, with 11 bases between the two ends. In germline, CDR1 is MNHEY, CDR2 SVGAGI. CDR3 length: 12 amino acids. CDR3 coding DNA: TGTGCCACCACGAGACAGAACTATGGCTACACCTTC. It encodes CATTRQNYGYTF.

V gene TRBV5-6 combines with J gene TRBJ2-7, with 7 bases fitting TRBD2. Germline CDR1 reads SGHDT; CDR2 reads YYEEEE. The CDR3 has 16 amino acids. Trimming at V came to 4 bases and at J to 3 bases, leaving 13 bases not matched to a gene. The CDR3 region has the DNA TGTGCCAGCAGCCCAGACGTCTGGGGGGGAGGCTACGAGCAGTACTTC. This codes for CASSPDVWGGGYEQYF.

V is TRBV19 and J is TRBJ2-1; the D gene is possibly TRBD2 (5 bases). This CDR3 has 15 residues. CDR1 is LNHDA, CDR2 SQIVND, per germline (reference sequence). The germline V and J ends were trimmed by 6 bases and 5 bases, with 17 bases remaining between them. CDR3 in amino acids: CASRAERLRNNEQFF. CDR3 coding DNA: TGTGCCAGTAGAGCGGAGCGACTCAGAAACAATGAGCAGTTCTTC.

Note on this clone: Other nucleotide sequences from this sample produce the same CDR3. V gene TRBV6-5 combines with J gene TRBJ1-5; 9 bases match TRBD1. Germline V gene data show CDR1 as MNHEY and CDR2 as SVGAGI. The junction had 2 bases not matched to a gene; V was cut back by 6 bases and J by 2 bases. This CDR3 is 14 amino acids long. CDR3 sequence: CASRRTGGNQPQHF. Here the CDR3 DNA reads TGTGCCAGCAGAAGGACAGGGGGCAATCAGCCCCAGCATTTT.

CDR3 sequence reads: CAITDLAGLSTDTQYF. CDR3 bases: TGTGCCATCACCGATCTAGCGGGACTTAGCACAGATACGCAGTATTTT. The V call is TRBV10-3, the J call TRBJ2-3, with 9 bases matching TRBD2. With 7 bases clipped from V and 0 bases from J, the junction kept 8 bases outside the gene matches. CDR1 and CDR2 from the germline V gene are ENHRY and SYGVKD. This CDR3 is 16 amino acids long.

This clone was seen a single time. The chain recombines TRBV5-4 with TRBJ2-1; 8 bases are a match to TRBD2. Germline loops: CDR1 SGHNT, CDR2 YYREEE (reference sequence). V dropped 0 bases and J dropped 7; count of bases not matched to a gene: 6. The CDR3 has 15 residues. Written as DNA, the CDR3 is TGTGCCAGCAGCTTGGCGGGAGGGCGGGGGAATGAGCAGTTCTTC. It is translated as CASSLAGGRGNEQFF.

The CDR3 coding sequence is TGTGCCAGCAGTGCTTGGACAGCTGGCGAGCAGTACTTC. Translated: CASSAWTAGEQYF. This chain links TRBV27 with TRBJ2-7, with D tentatively TRBD1 (6 bases). The germline gives CDR1 MNHEY, CDR2 SMNVEV (reference sequence). This CDR3 spans 13 amino acids. V was clipped by 5 bases and J by 6 bases, with 14 bases between them.

The rearrangement links TRBV29-1 to TRBJ2-7, with D possibly being TRBD1 (5 bases). This CDR3 has 14 residues. CDR1 and CDR2 from the germline V gene are SQVTM and ANQGSEA. The V and J ends lost 7 bases and 0 bases respectively, with 16 bases between them. The CDR3, as DNA: TGCAGCGCAGGTGGACAATTGAGCTCCTACGAGCAGTACTTC. Translated: CSAGGQLSSYEQYF.

The J gene is TRBJ2-4, the V gene TRBV7-8, with D perhaps matching TRBD1 (5 bases). V dropped 1 base and J dropped 4 bases, with 11 bases sitting between them. CDR1 and CDR2 (germline): SGHVS, FQNEAQ. This CDR3 has 15 residues. The CDR3 here is CASSLVRTSKNIQYF. CDR3 in DNA: TGTGCCAGCAGCTTAGTGCGGACAAGTAAAAACATTCAGTACTTC.

The sample holds a few counts of this clone. The chain couples TRBV5-1 to TRBJ2-7, with 9 bases fitting TRBD2. Per the germline V gene, CDR1 is SGHRS and CDR2 is YFSETQ. V lost 4 bases, J lost 3 bases, and 20 bases stayed unmatched. This CDR3 region has 19 residues. The CDR3: CASSPGGAGGSIFLYEQYF. In DNA form, the CDR3 reads TGCGCCAGCAGCCCCGGGGGAGCGGGAGGTTCCATATTCCTCTACGAGCAGTACTTC.

V is TRBV28 and J is TRBJ2-7; 8 bases align to TRBD2. This CDR3 has 15 residues. Trimming removed 8 bases from V and 3 bases from J; junction bases left unmatched: 12. Germline V lookup: CDR1 MDHEN, CDR2 SYDVKM. The CDR3, as DNA: TGTGCCAGCCAGGGCTCGGGGACTAGACGCTACGAGCAGTACTTC. Encoded protein: CASQGSGTRRYEQYF.

The J gene is TRBJ2-5, the V gene TRBV11-3, with 7 nucleotides matching TRBD1. J gave up 2 bases and V 5 bases, and 2 bases lay outside the gene matches. The germline V gene encodes CDR1 SGHNT and CDR2 YENEEA. The CDR3 contains 13 residues. This chain's CDR3 is CASSPRGQETQYF. DNA of the CDR3: TGTGCCAGCAGCCCCAGGGGGCAAGAGACCCAGTACTTC.

The chain is built from TRBV2 and TRBJ2-1, with 9 bases matching TRBD1. Germline V CDR1 and CDR2: SNHLY, FYNNEI. The CDR3 covers 17 residues. J was trimmed by 5 bases and V by 3 bases; bases with no gene match: 11. CDR3 sequence (DNA): TGTGCCAGCAGTGAGTACGCCGGGACAGGGTTCAACAATGAGCAGTTCTTC. This encodes CASSEYAGTGFNNEQFF.